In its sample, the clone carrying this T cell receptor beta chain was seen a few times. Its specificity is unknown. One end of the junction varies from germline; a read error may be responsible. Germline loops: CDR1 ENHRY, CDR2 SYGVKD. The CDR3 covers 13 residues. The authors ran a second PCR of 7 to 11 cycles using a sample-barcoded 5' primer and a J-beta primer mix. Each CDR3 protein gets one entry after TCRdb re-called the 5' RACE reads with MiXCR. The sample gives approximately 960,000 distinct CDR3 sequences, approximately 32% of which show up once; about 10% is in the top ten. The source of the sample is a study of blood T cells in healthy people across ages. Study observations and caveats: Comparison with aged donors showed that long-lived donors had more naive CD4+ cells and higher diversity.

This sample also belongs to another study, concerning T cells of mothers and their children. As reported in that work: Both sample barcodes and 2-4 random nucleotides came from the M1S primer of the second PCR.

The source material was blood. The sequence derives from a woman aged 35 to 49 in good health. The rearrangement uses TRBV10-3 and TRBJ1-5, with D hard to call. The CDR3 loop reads CAISDSGNQLQHF. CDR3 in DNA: TGTGCCATCAGTGACTCCGGAAATCAGCTCCAGCATTTT.